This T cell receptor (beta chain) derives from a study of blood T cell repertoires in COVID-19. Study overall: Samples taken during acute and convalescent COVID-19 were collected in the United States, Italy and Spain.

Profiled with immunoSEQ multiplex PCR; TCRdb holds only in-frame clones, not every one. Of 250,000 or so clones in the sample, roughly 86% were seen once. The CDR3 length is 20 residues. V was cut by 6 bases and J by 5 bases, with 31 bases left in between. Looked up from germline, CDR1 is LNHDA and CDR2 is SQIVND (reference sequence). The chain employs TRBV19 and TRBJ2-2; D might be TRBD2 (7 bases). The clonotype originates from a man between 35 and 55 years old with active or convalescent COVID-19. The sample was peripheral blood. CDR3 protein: CASRVNIWGRGTDRTGELFF. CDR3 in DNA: TGTGCCAGTAGAGTTAACATCTGGGGGAGGGGGACGGATAGAACCGGGGAGCTGTTTTTT.